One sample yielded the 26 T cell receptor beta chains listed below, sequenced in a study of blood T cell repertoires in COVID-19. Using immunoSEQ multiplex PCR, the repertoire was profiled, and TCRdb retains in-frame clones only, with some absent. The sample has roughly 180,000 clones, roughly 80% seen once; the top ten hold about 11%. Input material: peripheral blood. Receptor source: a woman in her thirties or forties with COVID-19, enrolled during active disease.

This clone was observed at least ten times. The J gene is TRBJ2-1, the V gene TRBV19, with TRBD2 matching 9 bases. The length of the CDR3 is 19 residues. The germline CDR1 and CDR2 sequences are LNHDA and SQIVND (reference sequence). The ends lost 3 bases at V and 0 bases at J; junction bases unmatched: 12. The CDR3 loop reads CASSIRGGRAFVSYNEQFF. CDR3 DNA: TGTGCCAGTAGTATTCGTGGCGGGAGGGCCTTTGTCTCCTACAATGAGCAGTTCTTC.

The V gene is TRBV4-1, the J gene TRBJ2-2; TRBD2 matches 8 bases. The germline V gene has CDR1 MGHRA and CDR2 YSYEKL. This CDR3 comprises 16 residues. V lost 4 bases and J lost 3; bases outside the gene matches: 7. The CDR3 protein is CASSLIAGPYTGELFF. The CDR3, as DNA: TGCGCCAGCAGCCTTATAGCGGGACCATACACCGGGGAGCTGTTTTTT.

The CDR3 DNA follows: TGTGCCAGTAGTATAGCGGTCCGGCGGGTGGATTCACCCCTCCACTTT. It encodes CASSIAVRRVDSPLHF. V is TRBV19 and J is TRBJ1-6; no definite D call. V lost 1 base to trimming and J lost 8 bases, with 15 bases between them. This CDR3 comprises 16 residues. CDR1 and CDR2 from the germline V gene are LNHDA and SQIVND (reference sequence).

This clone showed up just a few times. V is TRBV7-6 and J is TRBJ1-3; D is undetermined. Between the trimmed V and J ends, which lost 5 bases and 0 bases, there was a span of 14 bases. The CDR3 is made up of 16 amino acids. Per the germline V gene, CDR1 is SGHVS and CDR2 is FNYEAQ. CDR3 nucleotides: TGTGCCAGCAGCGATCCGGGGAGGGACTCTGGAAACACCATATATTTT. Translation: CASSDPGRDSGNTIYF.

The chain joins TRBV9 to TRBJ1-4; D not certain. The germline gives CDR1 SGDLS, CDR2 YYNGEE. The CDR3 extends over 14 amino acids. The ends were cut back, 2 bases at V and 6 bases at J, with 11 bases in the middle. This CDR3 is CASSVSLADEKLFF. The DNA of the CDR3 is TGTGCCAGCAGCGTTAGCCTGGCGGATGAAAAACTGTTTTTT. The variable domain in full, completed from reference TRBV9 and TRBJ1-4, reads DSGVTQTPKHLITATGQRVTLRCSPRSGDLSVYWYQQSLDQGLQFLIQYYNGEERAKGNILERFSAQQFPDLHSELNLSSLELGDSALYFCASSVSLADEKLFFGSGTQLSVL.

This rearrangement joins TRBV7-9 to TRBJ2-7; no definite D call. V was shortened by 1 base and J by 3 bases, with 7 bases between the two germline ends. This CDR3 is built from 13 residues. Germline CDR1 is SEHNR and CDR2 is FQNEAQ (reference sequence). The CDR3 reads CASSLGTNYEQYF. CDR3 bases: TGTGCCAGCAGCTTAGGAACAAACTACGAGCAGTACTTC.

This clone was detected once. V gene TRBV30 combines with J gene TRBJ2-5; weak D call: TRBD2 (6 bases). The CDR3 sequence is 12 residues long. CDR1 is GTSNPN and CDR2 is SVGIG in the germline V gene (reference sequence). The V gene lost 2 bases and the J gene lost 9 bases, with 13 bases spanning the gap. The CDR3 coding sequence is TGTGCCTGGAGTATGGGACTCGGGTCCCAGTACTTC. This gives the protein CAWSMGLGSQYF.

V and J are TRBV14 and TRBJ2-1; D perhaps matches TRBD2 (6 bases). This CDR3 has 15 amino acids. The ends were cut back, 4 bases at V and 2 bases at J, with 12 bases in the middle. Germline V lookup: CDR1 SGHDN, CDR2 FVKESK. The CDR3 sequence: CASSPGGITYNEQFF. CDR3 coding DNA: TGTGCCAGCAGCCCCGGCGGGATTACCTACAATGAGCAGTTCTTC.

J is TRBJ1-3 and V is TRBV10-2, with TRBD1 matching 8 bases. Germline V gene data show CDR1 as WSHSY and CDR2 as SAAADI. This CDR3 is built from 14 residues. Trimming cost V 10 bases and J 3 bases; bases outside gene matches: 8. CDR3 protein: CATKQGESGNTIYF. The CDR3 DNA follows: TGCGCCACAAAACAGGGGGAAAGTGGAAACACCATATATTTT.

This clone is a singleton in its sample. CDR3: CASRLGENEQFF. CDR3 nucleotide sequence: TGTGCCAGCCGACTCGGGGAAAATGAGCAGTTCTTC. V is TRBV14 and J is TRBJ2-1, with D maybe TRBD2 (5 bases). The germline V gene encodes CDR1 SGHDN and CDR2 FVKESK. The CDR3 sequence is 12 residues long. V lost 8 bases and J lost 7, with 12 bases in between.

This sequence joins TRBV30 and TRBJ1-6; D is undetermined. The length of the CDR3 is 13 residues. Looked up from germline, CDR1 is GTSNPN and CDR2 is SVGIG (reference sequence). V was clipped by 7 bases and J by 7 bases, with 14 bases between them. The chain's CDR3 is CAYQNGVNSPLHF. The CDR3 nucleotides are TGTGCCTATCAGAATGGAGTGAATTCACCCCTCCACTTT. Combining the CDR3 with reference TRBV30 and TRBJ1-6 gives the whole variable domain SQTIHQWPATLVQPVGSPLSLECTVEGTSNPNLYWYRQAAGRGLQLLFYSVGIGQISSEVPQNLSASRPQDRQFILSSKKLLLSDSGFYLCAYQNGVNSPLHFGNGTRLTVT.

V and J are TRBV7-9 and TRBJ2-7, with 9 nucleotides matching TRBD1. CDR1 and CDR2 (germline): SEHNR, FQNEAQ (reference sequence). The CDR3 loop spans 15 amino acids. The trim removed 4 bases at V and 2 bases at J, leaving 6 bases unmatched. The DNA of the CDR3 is TGTGCCAGCAGCTCTCGGACAGGGGCAACCTACGAGCAGTACTTC. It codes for CASSSRTGATYEQYF. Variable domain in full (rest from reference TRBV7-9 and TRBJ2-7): DTGVSQNPRHKITKRGQNVTFRCDPISEHNRLYWYRQTLGQGPEFLTYFQNEAQLEKSRLLSDRFSAERPKGSFSTLEIQRTEQGDSAMYLCASSSRTGATYEQYFGPGTRLTVT.

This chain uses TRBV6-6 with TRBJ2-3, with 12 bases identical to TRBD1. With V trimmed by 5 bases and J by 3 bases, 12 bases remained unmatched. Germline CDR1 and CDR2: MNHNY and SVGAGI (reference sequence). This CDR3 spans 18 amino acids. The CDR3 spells CASSPRGWGQGATDTQYF. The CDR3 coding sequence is TGTGCCAGCAGTCCCCGGGGGTGGGGACAGGGGGCGACAGATACGCAGTATTTT.

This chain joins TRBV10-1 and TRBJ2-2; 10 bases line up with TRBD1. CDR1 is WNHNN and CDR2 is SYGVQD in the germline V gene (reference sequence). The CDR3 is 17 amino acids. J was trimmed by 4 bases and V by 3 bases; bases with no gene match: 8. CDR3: CASSDFGTGVGTGELFF. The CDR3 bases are TGCGCCAGCAGTGACTTTGGGACAGGGGTTGGCACCGGGGAGCTGTTTTTT.

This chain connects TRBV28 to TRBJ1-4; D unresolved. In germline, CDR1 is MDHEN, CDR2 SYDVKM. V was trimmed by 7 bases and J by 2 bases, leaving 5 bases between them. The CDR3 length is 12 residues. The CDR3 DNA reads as TGTGCCAGCACGGAGACTAATGAAAAACTGTTTTTT. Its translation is CASTETNEKLFF.

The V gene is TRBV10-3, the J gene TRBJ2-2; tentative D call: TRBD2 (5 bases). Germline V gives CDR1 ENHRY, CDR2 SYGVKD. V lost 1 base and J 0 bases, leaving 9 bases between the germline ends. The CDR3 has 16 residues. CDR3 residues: CAISELSGANTGELFF. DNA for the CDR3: TGTGCCATCAGTGAGTTGAGCGGAGCGAACACCGGGGAGCTGTTTTTT.

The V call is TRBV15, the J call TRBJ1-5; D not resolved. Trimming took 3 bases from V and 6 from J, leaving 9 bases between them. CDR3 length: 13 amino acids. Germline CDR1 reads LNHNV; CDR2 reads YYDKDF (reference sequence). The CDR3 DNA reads TGTGCCACCAGCAGGGAGTTGGGTCAGCCCCAGCATTTT. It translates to CATSRELGQPQHF.

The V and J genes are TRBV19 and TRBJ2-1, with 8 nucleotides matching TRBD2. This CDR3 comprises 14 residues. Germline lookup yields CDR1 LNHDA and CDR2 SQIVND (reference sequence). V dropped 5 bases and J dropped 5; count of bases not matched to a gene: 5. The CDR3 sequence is CASSDRGGDNEQFF. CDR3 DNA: TGTGCCAGTAGTGATCGGGGGGGCGACAATGAGCAGTTCTTC.

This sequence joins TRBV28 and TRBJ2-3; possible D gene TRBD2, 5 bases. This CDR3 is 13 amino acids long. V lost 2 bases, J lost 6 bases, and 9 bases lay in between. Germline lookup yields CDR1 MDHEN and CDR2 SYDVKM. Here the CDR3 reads CASSLRGGDTQYF. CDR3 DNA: TGTGCCAGCAGTTTACGAGGAGGCGATACGCAGTATTTT.

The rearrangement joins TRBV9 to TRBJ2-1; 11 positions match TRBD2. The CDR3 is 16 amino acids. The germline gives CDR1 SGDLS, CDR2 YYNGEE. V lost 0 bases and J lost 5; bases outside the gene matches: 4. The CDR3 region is CASSVGSSGRDNEQFF. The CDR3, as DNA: TGTGCCAGCAGCGTAGGTAGTAGCGGGAGGGACAATGAGCAGTTCTTC.

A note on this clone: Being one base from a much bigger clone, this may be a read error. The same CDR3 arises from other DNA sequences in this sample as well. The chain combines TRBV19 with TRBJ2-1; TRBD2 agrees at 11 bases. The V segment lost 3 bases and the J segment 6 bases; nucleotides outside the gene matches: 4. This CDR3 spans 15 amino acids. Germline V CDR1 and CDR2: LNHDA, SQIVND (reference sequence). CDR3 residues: CASSIVAGGLNEQFF. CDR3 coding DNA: TGTGCCAGTAGTATCGTAGCGGGGGGGCTCAATGAGCAGTTCTTC.

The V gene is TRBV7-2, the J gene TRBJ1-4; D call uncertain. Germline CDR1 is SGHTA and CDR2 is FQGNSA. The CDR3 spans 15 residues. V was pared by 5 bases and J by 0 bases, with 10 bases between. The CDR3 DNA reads TGTGCCAGCAGCGCCACAGTGGCAACTAATGAAAAACTGTTTTTT. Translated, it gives CASSATVATNEKLFF. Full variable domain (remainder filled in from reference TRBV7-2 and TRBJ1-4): GAGVSQSPSNKVTEKGKDVELRCDPISGHTALYWYRQSLGQGLEFLIYFQGNSAPDKSGLPSDRFSAERTGGSVSTLTIQRTQQEDSAVYLCASSATVATNEKLFFGSGTQLSVL.

CDR3 sequence reads: CASSLAGVNEQFF. The CDR3 coding sequence is TGTGCCAGCAGTCTAGCGGGGGTCAATGAGCAGTTCTTC. The rearrangement links TRBV3-1 (or the pseudogene TRBV3-2) to TRBJ2-1; TRBD2 matches 10 bases. Trimming cost V 6 bases and J 6 bases; bases outside gene matches: 2. Germline V gene lookup returns CDR1 LGHDT and CDR2 YNNKEL (reference sequence). CDR3 length: 13 amino acids.

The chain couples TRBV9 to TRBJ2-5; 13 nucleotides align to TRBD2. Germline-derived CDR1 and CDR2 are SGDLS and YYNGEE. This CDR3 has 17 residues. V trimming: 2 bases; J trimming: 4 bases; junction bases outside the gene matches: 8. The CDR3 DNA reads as TGTGCCAGCAGCGTCGGGACTAGCGGGGCCCTCGGAGAGACCCAGTACTTC. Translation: CASSVGTSGALGETQYF. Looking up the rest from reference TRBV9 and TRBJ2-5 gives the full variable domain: DSGVTQTPKHLITATGQRVTLRCSPRSGDLSVYWYQQSLDQGLQFLIQYYNGEERAKGNILERFSAQQFPDLHSELNLSSLELGDSALYFCASSVGTSGALGETQYFGPGTRLLVL.

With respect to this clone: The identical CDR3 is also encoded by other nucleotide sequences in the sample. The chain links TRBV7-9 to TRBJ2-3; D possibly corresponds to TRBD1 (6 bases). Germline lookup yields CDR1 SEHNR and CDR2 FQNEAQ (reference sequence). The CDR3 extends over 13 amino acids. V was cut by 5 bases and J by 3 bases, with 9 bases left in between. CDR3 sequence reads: CASSGGGTDTQYF. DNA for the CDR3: TGTGCCAGCAGCGGGGGCGGGACAGATACGCAGTATTTT.

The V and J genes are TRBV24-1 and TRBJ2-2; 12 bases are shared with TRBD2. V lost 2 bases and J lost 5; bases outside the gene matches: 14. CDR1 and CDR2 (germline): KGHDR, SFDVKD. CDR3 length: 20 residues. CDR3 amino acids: CATSDWTSGKQKGVTGELFF. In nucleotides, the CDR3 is TGTGCCACCAGTGATTGGACTAGCGGGAAACAAAAAGGGGTGACCGGGGAGCTGTTTTTT.